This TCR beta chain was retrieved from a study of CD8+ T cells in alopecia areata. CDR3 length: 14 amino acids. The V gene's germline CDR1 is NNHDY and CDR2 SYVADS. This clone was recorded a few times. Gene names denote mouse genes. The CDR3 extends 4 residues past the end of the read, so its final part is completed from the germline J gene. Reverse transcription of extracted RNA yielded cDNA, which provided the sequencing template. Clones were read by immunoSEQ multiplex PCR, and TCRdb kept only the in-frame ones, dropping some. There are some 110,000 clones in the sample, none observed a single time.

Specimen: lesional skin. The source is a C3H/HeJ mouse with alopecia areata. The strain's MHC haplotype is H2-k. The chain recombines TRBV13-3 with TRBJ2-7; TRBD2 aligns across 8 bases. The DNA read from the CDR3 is TGTGCCAGCAGTGATCTGGGGGGAAGGTAT. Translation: CASSDLGGRY. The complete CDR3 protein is CASSDLGGRYEQYF.